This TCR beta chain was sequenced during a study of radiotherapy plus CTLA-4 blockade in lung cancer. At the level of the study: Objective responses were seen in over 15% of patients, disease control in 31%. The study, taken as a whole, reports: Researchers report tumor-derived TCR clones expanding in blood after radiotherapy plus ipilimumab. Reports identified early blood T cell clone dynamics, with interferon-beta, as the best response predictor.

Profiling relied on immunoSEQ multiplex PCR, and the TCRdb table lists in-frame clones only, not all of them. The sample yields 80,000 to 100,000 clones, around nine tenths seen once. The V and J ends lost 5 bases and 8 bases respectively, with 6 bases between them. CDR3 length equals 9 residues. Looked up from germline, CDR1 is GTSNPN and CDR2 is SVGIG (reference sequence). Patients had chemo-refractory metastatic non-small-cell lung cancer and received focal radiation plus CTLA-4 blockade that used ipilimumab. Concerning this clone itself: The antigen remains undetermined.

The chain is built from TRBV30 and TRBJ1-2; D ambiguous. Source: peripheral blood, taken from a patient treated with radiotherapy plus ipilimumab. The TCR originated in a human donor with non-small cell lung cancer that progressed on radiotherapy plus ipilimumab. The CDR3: CAWYTGYTF. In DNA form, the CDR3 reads TGTGCCTGGTATACGGGCTACACCTTC.